Listed here are 5 T cell receptor beta chains from one sample, sequenced in a study of sequential checkpoint blockade in melanoma. Here immunoSEQ multiplex PCR was the method, and the copy in TCRdb shows in-frame clones only, minus some. The sample lists about 2,500 clones, roughly 26% occurring once. Treatment indicated: randomized to nivolumab then ipilimumab (arm A) or the reverse (arm B). This specimen consisted of tumor tissue (inferred from file names), obtained from a patient given nivolumab and ipilimumab in sequence. The receptors come from a human donor with melanoma.

This clone is labeled medium-sized (0.01 to 0.1%). V and J are TRBV11-3 and TRBJ1-4; the D gene is possibly TRBD1 (6 bases). V shed 5 bases and J shed 8 bases, with 15 bases lying between them. There are 14 residues in the CDR3. The V gene's germline CDR1 is SGHNT and CDR2 YENEEA. DNA of the CDR3: TGTGCCAGCAGCCAAGCACAGGGAGAAGAAAAACTGTTTTTT. Its protein is CASSQAQGEEKLFF.

In its sample, this clone was seen a few times. A read error may produce the germline difference seen at one junction end. The chain is built from TRBV6-8 and TRBJ2-2; TRBD1 might be the D (5 bases). Germline CDR1 and CDR2: MNHGY and SAAAGT. The CDR3 length is 15 residues. In DNA form, the CDR3 reads TGTGCCATCAGTGTAGGGCAGGGAATCACCGGGGAGCTGTTTTTT. Translating it yields CAISVGQGITGELFF.

This clone occurred a few times. The chain links TRBV6-8 to TRBJ1-1; a weak D match, TRBD1 (5 bases). CDR3 length: 15 amino acids. From germline, CDR1 is MNHGY and CDR2 SAAAGT. Deletions cut 5 bases from V and 2 bases from J, with 15 bases between. CDR3 in DNA: TGTGCCAGCAGTAGCAAGGGGAAAAATAACACTGAAGCTTTCTTT. Translated: CASSSKGKNNTEAFF.

The chain recombines TRBV18 with TRBJ2-3, with a weak D call TRBD1 (6 bases). Trimming shortened V by 3 bases and J by 0 bases, and 10 bases separated the two germline ends. The CDR3 is 15 amino acids. In germline, CDR1 is KGHSH, CDR2 LQKENI. CDR3 loop: CASSPTGSSTDTQYF. The CDR3 region has the DNA TGTGCCAGCTCACCGACAGGTTCCAGCACAGATACGCAGTATTTT.

This clone turned up a few times. This chain links TRBV30 with TRBJ1-5; tentatively, D is TRBD1 (5 bases). The CDR3 has 15 amino acids. The germline gives CDR1 GTSNPN, CDR2 SVGIG (reference sequence). V was trimmed by 0 bases and J by 3 bases, leaving 12 bases between them. This chain's CDR3 is CAWSVRRGPNQPQHF. The CDR3 DNA sequence: TGTGCCTGGAGTGTACGAAGGGGACCCAATCAGCCCCAGCATTTT.